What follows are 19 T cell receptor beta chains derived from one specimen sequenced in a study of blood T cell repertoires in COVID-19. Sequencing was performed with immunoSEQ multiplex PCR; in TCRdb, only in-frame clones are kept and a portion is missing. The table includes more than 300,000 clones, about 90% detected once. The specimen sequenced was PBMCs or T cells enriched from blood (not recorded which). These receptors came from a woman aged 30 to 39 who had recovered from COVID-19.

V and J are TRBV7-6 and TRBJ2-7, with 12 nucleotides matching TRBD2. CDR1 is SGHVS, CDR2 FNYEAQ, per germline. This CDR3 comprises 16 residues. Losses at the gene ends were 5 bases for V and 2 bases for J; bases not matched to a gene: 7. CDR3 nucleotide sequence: TGTGCCAGCAGCGTAGGGACTAGCGGGTATCCCTACGAGCAGTACTTC. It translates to CASSVGTSGYPYEQYF.

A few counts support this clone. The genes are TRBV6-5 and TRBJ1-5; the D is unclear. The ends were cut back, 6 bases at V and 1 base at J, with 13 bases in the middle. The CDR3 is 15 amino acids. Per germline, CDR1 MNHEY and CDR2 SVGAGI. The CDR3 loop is CASSPSSQSNQPQHF. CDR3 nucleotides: TGTGCCAGCAGCCCCTCCTCTCAGAGCAATCAGCCCCAGCATTTT.

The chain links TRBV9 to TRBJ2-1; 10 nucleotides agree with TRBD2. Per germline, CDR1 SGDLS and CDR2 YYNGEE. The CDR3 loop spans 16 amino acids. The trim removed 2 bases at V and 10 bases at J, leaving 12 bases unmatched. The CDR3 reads CASSVPAGGGYREQFF. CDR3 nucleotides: TGTGCCAGCAGCGTCCCAGCGGGAGGGGGATATCGGGAGCAGTTCTTC.

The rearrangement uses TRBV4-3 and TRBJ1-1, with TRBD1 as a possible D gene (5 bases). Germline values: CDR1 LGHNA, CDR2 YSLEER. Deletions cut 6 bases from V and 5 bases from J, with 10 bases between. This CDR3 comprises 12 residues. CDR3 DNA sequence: TGCGCCAGCAGTAACGGGGGAACTGAAGCTTTCTTT. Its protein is CASSNGGTEAFF.

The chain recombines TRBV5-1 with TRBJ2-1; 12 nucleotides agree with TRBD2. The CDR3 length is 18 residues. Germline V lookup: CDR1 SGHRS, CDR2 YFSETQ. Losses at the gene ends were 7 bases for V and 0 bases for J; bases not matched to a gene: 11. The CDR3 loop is CASRRLAGAHSSYNEQFF. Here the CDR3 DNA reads TGCGCCAGCCGACGACTAGCGGGGGCCCATAGCTCCTACAATGAGCAGTTCTTC. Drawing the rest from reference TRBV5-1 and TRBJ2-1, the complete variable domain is KAGVTQTPRYLIKTRGQQVTLSCSPISGHRSVSWYQQTPGQGLQFLFEYFSETQRNKGNFPGRFSGRQFSNSRSEMNVSTLELGDSALYLCASRRLAGAHSSYNEQFFGPGTRLTVL.

The CDR3, as DNA: TGTGCCAGCAGTTATCCAGGGGTGCCTGAAGCTTTCTTT. Translation: CASSYPGVPEAFF. The genes are TRBV6-2 or TRBV6-3 and TRBJ1-1, with D possibly matching TRBD1 (6 bases). CDR1 is MNHEY and CDR2 is SVGEGT in the germline V gene. The CDR3 has 13 residues. Trimming removed 3 bases from V and 6 bases from J, with 11 bases in between.

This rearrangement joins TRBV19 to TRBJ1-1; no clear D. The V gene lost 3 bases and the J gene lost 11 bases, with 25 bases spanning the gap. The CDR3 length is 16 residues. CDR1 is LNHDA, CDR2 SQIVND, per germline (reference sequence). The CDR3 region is CASSIPRFRGQKTAFF. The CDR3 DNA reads TGTGCCAGTAGTATCCCCCGGTTCCGGGGTCAAAAGACGGCTTTCTTT.

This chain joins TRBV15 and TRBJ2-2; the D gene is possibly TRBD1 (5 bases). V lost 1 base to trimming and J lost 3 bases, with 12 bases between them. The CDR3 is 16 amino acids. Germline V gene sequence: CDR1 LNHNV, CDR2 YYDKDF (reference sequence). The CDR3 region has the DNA TGTGCCACCAGCAGAGGGGTCGACAGTCACACCGGGGAGCTGTTTTTT. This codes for CATSRGVDSHTGELFF.

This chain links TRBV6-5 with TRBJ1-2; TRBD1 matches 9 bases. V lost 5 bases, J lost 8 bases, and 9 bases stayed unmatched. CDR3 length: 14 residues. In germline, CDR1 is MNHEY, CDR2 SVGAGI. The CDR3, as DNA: TGTGCCAGCAGTACCAGGACAGGGGAAGGGGGCTACACCTTC. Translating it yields CASSTRTGEGGYTF.

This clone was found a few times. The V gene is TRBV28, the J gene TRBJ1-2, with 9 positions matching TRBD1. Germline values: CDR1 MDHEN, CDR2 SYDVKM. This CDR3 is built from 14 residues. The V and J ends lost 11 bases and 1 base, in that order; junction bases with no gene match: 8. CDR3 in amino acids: CASGTGTFNYGYTF. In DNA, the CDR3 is TGTGCCTCCGGGACAGGGACCTTTAACTATGGCTACACCTTC.

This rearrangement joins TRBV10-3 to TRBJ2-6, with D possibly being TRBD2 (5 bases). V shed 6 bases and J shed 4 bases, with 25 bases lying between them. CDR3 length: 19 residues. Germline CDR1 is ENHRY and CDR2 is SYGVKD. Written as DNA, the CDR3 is TGTGCCATCAGCCAAAGCGCGGCCCGGGAAGACGCCGGGGCCAACGTCCTGACTTTC. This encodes CAISQSAAREDAGANVLTF.

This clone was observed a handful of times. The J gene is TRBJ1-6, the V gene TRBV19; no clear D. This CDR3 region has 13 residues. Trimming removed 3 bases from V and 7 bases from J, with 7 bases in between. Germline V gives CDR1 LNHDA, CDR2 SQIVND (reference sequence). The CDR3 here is CASSISTNSPLHF. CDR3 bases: TGTGCCAGTAGTATCTCCACAAATTCACCCCTCCACTTT.

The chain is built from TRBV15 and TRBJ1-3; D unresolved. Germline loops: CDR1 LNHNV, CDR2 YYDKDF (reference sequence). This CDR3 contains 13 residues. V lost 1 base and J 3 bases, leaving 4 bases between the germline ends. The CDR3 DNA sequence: TGTGCCACCAGCAGAGGCGGTGGAAACACCATATATTTT. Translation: CATSRGGGNTIYF.

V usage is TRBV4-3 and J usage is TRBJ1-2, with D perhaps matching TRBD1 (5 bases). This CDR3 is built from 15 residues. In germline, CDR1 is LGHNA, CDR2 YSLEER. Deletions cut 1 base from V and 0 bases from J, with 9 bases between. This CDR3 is CASSQGTRANYGYTF. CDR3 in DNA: TGCGCCAGCAGCCAAGGGACAAGAGCTAACTATGGCTACACCTTC.

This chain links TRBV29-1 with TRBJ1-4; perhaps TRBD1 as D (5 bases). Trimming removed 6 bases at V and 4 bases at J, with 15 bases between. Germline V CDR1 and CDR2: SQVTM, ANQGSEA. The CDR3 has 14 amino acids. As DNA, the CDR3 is TGCAGCGTGGGAACAGGCCTACTTAATGAAAAACTGTTTTTT. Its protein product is CSVGTGLLNEKLFF.

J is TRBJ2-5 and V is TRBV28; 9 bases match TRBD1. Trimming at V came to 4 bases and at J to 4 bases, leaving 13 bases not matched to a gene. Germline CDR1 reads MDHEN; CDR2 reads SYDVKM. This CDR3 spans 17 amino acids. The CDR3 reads CASSWGGTGTIGETQYF. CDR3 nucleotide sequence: TGTGCCAGCAGTTGGGGAGGGACAGGGACCATAGGAGAGACCCAGTACTTC. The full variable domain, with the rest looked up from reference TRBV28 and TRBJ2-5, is DVKVTQSSRYLVKRTGEKVFLECVQDMDHENMFWYRQDPGLGLRLIYFSYDVKMKEKGDIPEGYSVSREKKERFSLILESASTNQTSMYLCASSWGGTGTIGETQYFGPGTRLLVL.

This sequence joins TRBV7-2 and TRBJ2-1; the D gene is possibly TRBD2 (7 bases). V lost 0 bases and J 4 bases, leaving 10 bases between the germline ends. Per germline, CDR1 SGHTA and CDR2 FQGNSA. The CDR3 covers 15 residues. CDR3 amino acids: CASSLAGGAYNEQFF. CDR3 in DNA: TGTGCCAGCAGCTTAGCAGGGGGGGCTTACAATGAGCAGTTCTTC.

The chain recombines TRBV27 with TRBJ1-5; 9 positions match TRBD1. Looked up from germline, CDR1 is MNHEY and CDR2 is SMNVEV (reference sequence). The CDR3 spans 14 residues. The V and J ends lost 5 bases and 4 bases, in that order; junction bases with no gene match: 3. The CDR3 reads CASSPGTGNQPQHF. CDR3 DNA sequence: TGTGCCAGCAGTCCGGGGACAGGGAATCAGCCCCAGCATTTT.

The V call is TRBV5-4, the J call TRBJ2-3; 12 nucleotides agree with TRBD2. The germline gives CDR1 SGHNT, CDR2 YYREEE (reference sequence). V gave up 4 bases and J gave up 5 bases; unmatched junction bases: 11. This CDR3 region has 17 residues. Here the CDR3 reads CASSQLAGGPPEDTQYF. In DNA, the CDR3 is TGTGCCAGCAGCCAACTAGCGGGAGGACCCCCGGAAGATACGCAGTATTTT.